Shown below are 15 T cell receptor beta chains from a single sample sequenced in a study of T cells in Graves' hyperthyroidism and ophthalmopathy. RNA transcripts provided the source from which TCR beta CDR3 regions were amplified. A set of HTBI primers served as the primers for a first-round RT-PCR of the TCR CDR3. TCRdb re-derived calls from the multiplex PCR reads in MiXCR, one entry per CDR3 protein. Here the sample spans approximately 610,000 distinct CDR3 sequences, approximately 15% being singletons. Specimen: blood. The receptors originated from a middle-aged woman with Graves' ophthalmopathy.

This clonotype was seen repeatedly, ten times or more. The V gene is TRBV6-5, the J gene TRBJ1-2, with unresolved D. The CDR3 spans 13 residues. Trimming took 4 bases from V and 4 from J, leaving 10 bases between them. Germline CDR1 and CDR2: MNHEY and SVGAGI. The CDR3 spells CASSSGGSYGYTF. The DNA for the CDR3 is TGTGCCAGCAGTTCGGGAGGGTCCTATGGCTACACCTTC.

This clonotype was counted many times. Here the CDR3 reads CASSVIQGAHPEAFF. CDR3 nucleotide sequence: TGTGCCAGCAGTGTAATACAGGGGGCGCATCCTGAAGCTTTCTTT. The chain joins TRBV27 to TRBJ1-1; 9 bases match TRBD1. Germline V gene data show CDR1 as MNHEY and CDR2 as SMNVEV (reference sequence). This CDR3 is built from 15 residues. Trimming cost V 5 bases and J 6 bases; bases outside gene matches: 10.

The chain combines TRBV5-1 with TRBJ2-2, with 11 bases identical to TRBD2. The germline CDR1 and CDR2 sequences are SGHRS and YFSETQ. Germline trimming cut 0 bases from V and 5 bases from J; bases unmatched to any gene: 3. The CDR3 has 16 residues. The CDR3 is CASSLVLAGATGELFF. CDR3 DNA: TGCGCCAGCAGCTTGGTACTAGCGGGAGCTACCGGGGAGCTGTTTTTT. The complete variable domain, with remaining parts taken from reference TRBV5-1 and TRBJ2-2, reads KAGVTQTPRYLIKTRGQQVTLSCSPISGHRSVSWYQQTPGQGLQFLFEYFSETQRNKGNFPGRFSGRQFSNSRSEMNVSTLELGDSALYLCASSLVLAGATGELFFGEGSRLTVL.

This clonotype was found a few times. The rearrangement links TRBV9 to TRBJ2-5; 9 bases are a match to TRBD2. The CDR3 sequence is 17 residues long. After removal of 0 bases from V and 2 bases from J, the junction contained 8 bases not matched to a gene. Germline-derived CDR1 and CDR2 are SGDLS and YYNGEE. CDR3 bases: TGTGCCAGCAGCGTAGGTGCTAGCGGGGTTTGGCAAGAGACCCAGTACTTC. Translated, it gives CASSVGASGVWQETQYF.

At least ten counts were recorded for this clonotype. This chain links TRBV6-5 with TRBJ2-7; TRBD2 matches at 9 bases. V shed 2 bases, J shed 2 bases, and the junction held 7 bases outside the gene matches. CDR3 length: 16 amino acids. CDR1 and CDR2 (germline): MNHEY, SVGAGI. The CDR3 loop is CASSYQSAGGPYEQYF. The CDR3 DNA reads TGTGCCAGCAGTTACCAGTCGGCGGGAGGGCCCTACGAGCAGTACTTC.

The chain links TRBV7-2 to TRBJ1-1; D uncertain. V lost 3 bases and J lost 2, with 10 bases in between. Per the germline V gene, CDR1 is SGHTA and CDR2 is FQGNSA. The CDR3 runs 14 residues. This CDR3 is CASSFSSINTEAFF. In DNA form, the CDR3 reads TGTGCCAGCAGCTTCAGCAGTATTAACACTGAAGCTTTCTTT.

This clonotype has ten or more counts. The chain couples TRBV6-2 or TRBV6-3 to TRBJ2-5; D call uncertain. V gave up 0 bases and J gave up 3 bases, with 5 bases separating them. CDR1 and CDR2 from the germline V gene are MNHEY and SVGEGT. There are 13 residues in the CDR3. The CDR3 region has the DNA TGTGCCAGCAGTTACTCAAGGAAAGAGACCCAGTACTTC. Translation: CASSYSRKETQYF.

This clonotype was seen many times. The chain has TRBV6-2 or TRBV6-3 and TRBJ1-1, with D perhaps matching TRBD1 (6 bases). Germline CDR1 reads MNHEY; CDR2 reads SVGEGT. The CDR3 consists of 14 residues. Trimming removed 8 bases from V and 0 bases from J, with 13 bases in between. The DNA of the CDR3 is TGTGCCAGCGGAACCGGGACATTGAACACTGAAGCTTTCTTT. Protein product: CASGTGTLNTEAFF.

This clonotype was counted ten times or more. The chain combines TRBV20-1 with TRBJ1-1; 9 bases map to TRBD1. V was clipped by 6 bases and J by 5 bases; unmatched bases: 7. The CDR3 spans 13 residues. CDR1 and CDR2 (germline): DFQATT, SNEGSKA (reference sequence). The CDR3 DNA reads as TGCAGTGCCTCACAGGGGGCCGAGACTGAAGCTTTCTTT. Amino acid sequence: CSASQGAETEAFF.

The chain has TRBV28 and TRBJ2-5; TRBD1 matches at 8 bases. CDR3 length: 15 amino acids. Germline assignment: CDR1 MDHEN and CDR2 SYDVKM. Trimming took 11 bases from V and 2 from J; bases not matched to a gene: 13. This CDR3 is CAGRRQGSGQETQYF. Here the CDR3 DNA reads TGTGCCGGTAGAAGACAGGGGTCGGGGCAAGAGACCCAGTACTTC.

Ten or more counts support this clonotype. This rearrangement joins TRBV28 to TRBJ1-2; 8 nucleotides align to TRBD1. The CDR3 consists of 12 residues. V dropped 3 bases and J dropped 14; count of bases not matched to a gene: 8. The germline CDR1 and CDR2 sequences are MDHEN and SYDVKM. CDR3 bases: TGTGCCAGCAGTTTTAGGGGGGACAGGTGGACCTTC. Protein product: CASSFRGDRWTF.

This clonotype was seen only once. This chain joins TRBV5-1 and TRBJ2-7; maybe TRBD1 (6 bases). The CDR3 spans 15 residues. The ends were cut back, 0 bases at V and 2 bases at J, with 12 bases in the middle. Germline V gives CDR1 SGHRS, CDR2 YFSETQ. The CDR3 is CASSLAYRDTYEQYF. CDR3 DNA sequence: TGCGCCAGCAGCTTGGCCTACAGGGACACCTACGAGCAGTACTTC.

At least ten counts were recorded for this clonotype. V usage is TRBV20-1 and J usage is TRBJ1-5; TRBD1 matches at 8 bases. Germline CDR1 and CDR2: DFQATT and SNEGSKA (reference sequence). The CDR3 runs to 13 residues. V dropped 2 bases and J dropped 6; count of bases not matched to a gene: 3. CDR3: CSARQGAGQPQHF. DNA for the CDR3: TGCAGTGCTAGACAGGGGGCGGGTCAGCCCCAGCATTTT.

This clonotype appeared many times. This chain joins TRBV28 and TRBJ2-1, with 7 bases that match TRBD2. From germline, CDR1 is MDHEN and CDR2 SYDVKM. The CDR3 length is 17 residues. The trim removed 3 bases at V and 8 bases at J, leaving 16 bases unmatched. The CDR3: CASSFPQMGEGRDEQFF. CDR3 in DNA: TGTGCCAGCAGTTTCCCCCAAATGGGGGAGGGCCGAGATGAGCAGTTCTTC.

This clonotype was counted many times. This chain links TRBV28 with TRBJ2-5; tentatively, D is TRBD1 (5 bases). The CDR3 totals 14 residues. Trimming removed 4 bases from V and 1 base from J, with 10 bases in between. CDR1 and CDR2 (germline): MDHEN, SYDVKM. In nucleotides, the CDR3 is TGTGCCAGCAGTTACGACAGACCCCAAGAGACCCAGTACTTC. Amino acids: CASSYDRPQETQYF.